The 13 T cell receptor beta chains below were found in one sample sequenced in a study of shared clonotypes between healthy human individuals. Generated by immunoSEQ multiplex PCR, the TCRdb table keeps only in-frame clones and is missing some. The table has about 450,000 clones, about 85% seen once. Material: PBMCs. Receptors originate from a woman aged 40 to 55 in good health. Some clones in this sample may be carry-over from other donors' samples.

V and J are TRBV19 and TRBJ2-7; no clear D gene. The CDR3 has 13 residues. Trimming took 2 bases from V and 3 from J, leaving 8 bases between them. CDR1 and CDR2 from the germline V gene are LNHDA and SQIVND (reference sequence). For the CDR3, the DNA is TGTGCCAGTAGTATAACTGCCAGCTACGAGCAGTACTTC. Its protein product is CASSITASYEQYF.

V gene TRBV7-2 combines with J gene TRBJ2-1, with D maybe TRBD2 (6 bases). CDR1 and CDR2 (germline): SGHTA, FQGNSA. V lost 5 bases and J 7 bases, leaving 21 bases between the germline ends. This CDR3 spans 16 amino acids. CDR3: CASSPPDAVAGNEQFF. The CDR3 nucleotides read TGTGCCAGCAGCCCTCCCGACGCGGTCGCGGGGAATGAGCAGTTCTTC.

The rearrangement uses TRBV19 and TRBJ2-5; a possible D gene is TRBD2 (6 bases). CDR3 size: 15 residues. Germline CDR1 and CDR2: LNHDA and SQIVND (reference sequence). The V end lost 3 bases, the J end lost 5 bases, and 16 bases lay between the germline ends. The CDR3 here is CASSMGLGGRETQYF. The CDR3 DNA sequence: TGTGCCAGTAGTATGGGCCTCGGGGGTCGGGAGACCCAGTACTTC.

The chain combines TRBV15 with TRBJ2-5, with 11 nucleotides matching TRBD2. The J segment lost 3 bases and the V segment lost 3 bases, leaving 6 bases of the junction unmatched. Per the germline V gene, CDR1 is LNHNV and CDR2 is YYDKDF (reference sequence). This CDR3 spans 16 amino acids. DNA for the CDR3: TGTGCCACCAGCAGTGGGCGGGGACTAGCGGAAGAGACCCAGTACTTC. This codes for CATSSGRGLAEETQYF.

The chain recombines TRBV7-2 with TRBJ2-5, with D possibly being TRBD1 (5 bases). The J call may be wrong; the DNA end is better matched by TRBJ2-7. CDR1 SGHTA and CDR2 FQGNSA come from the germline V gene. The CDR3 loop spans 15 amino acids. The CDR3 DNA reads TGTGCCAGCAGCTTGGCCGCACAGGCCAACTACGAGCAGTACTTC. Translating gives CASSLAAQANYEQYF.

V and J are TRBV30 and TRBJ2-7; unclear D gene. The V and J ends lost 1 base and 5 bases respectively, with 9 bases between them. The CDR3 loop spans 12 amino acids. Germline assignment: CDR1 GTSNPN and CDR2 SVGIG (reference sequence). This CDR3 reads CAWSAQQDEQYF. DNA for the CDR3: TGTGCCTGGAGTGCCCAGCAGGACGAGCAGTACTTC.

This clone was seen a few times. The rearrangement links TRBV7-9 to TRBJ2-1; perhaps TRBD1 as D (5 bases). V was clipped by 0 bases and J by 0 bases, with 12 bases between them. The CDR3 runs to 17 residues. Germline CDR1 SEHNR, CDR2 FQNEAQ (reference sequence). The CDR3 DNA follows: TGTGCCAGCAGCTTAGCCCGACAGACACACTCCTACAATGAGCAGTTCTTC. Translating gives CASSLARQTHSYNEQFF.

The rearrangement links TRBV19 to TRBJ1-4, with TRBD1 matching 9 bases. This CDR3 spans 16 amino acids. After removal of 7 bases from V and 0 bases from J, the junction contained 6 bases not matched to a gene. CDR1 is LNHDA, CDR2 SQIVND, per germline (reference sequence). CDR3 DNA: TGTGCCAGTAAAATGGGGACAGGGACAACTAATGAAAAACTGTTTTTT. Protein: CASKMGTGTTNEKLFF.

This clone was seen at least ten times. V and J are TRBV10-2 and TRBJ2-1; D unresolved. Trimming cost V 0 bases and J 8 bases, with 5 bases left between them. The CDR3 sequence is 12 residues long. Per the germline V gene, CDR1 is WSHSY and CDR2 is SAAADI. CDR3 sequence reads: CASSESYDEQFF. The CDR3 coding sequence is TGCGCCAGCAGTGAGTCGTATGATGAGCAGTTCTTC.

The CDR3 here is CASSTRQDNEKLFF. The CDR3 nucleotides read TGTGCCAGTAGTACCAGACAAGACAATGAAAAACTGTTTTTT. The chain combines TRBV19 with TRBJ1-4; no clear D. The germline V gene encodes CDR1 LNHDA and CDR2 SQIVND (reference sequence). V dropped 4 bases and J dropped 5 bases, with 11 bases sitting between them. CDR3 size: 14 residues.

The chain joins TRBV7-8 to TRBJ2-7; D is possibly TRBD1 or TRBD2 (5 bases each). CDR3 length: 15 residues. V was clipped by 8 bases and J by 3 bases, with 20 bases between them. Germline V CDR1 and CDR2: SGHVS, FQNEAQ. The CDR3 protein is CASQTQPGRSYEQYF. The CDR3 DNA reads TGTGCCAGCCAAACCCAACCGGGACGGAGCTACGAGCAGTACTTC.

The chain is built from TRBV10-2 and TRBJ1-1; D is possibly TRBD1 (5 bases). The germline CDR1 and CDR2 sequences are WSHSY and SAAADI. V was shortened by 1 base and J by 0 bases, with 15 bases between the two germline ends. CDR3 size: 17 residues. The CDR3 nucleotides are TGCGCCAGCAGTGAGTTTGGACTACGGGGCATGAACACTGAAGCTTTCTTT. Its translation: CASSEFGLRGMNTEAFF.

The chain recombines TRBV27 with TRBJ1-4; no clear D. CDR3 length: 15 residues. The germline gives CDR1 MNHEY, CDR2 SMNVEV (reference sequence). V lost 5 bases and J 0 bases, leaving 10 bases between the germline ends. Here the CDR3 DNA reads TGTGCCAGCAGTGAGATACCAACAACTAATGAAAAACTGTTTTTT. As protein: CASSEIPTTNEKLFF. Based on the CDR3 plus reference TRBV27 and TRBJ1-4, the full variable domain is EAQVTQNPRYLITVTGKKLTVTCSQNMNHEYMSWYRQDPGLGLRQIYYSMNVEVTDKGDVPEGYKVSRKEKRNFPLILESPSPNQTSLYFCASSEIPTTNEKLFFGSGTQLSVL.